This TCR beta chain appears in the sequencing data of a study of cytomegalovirus exposure and HLA in healthy donors. This CDR3 contains 15 residues. V was cut by 5 bases and J by 2 bases, with 16 bases left in between. Germline V gene lookup returns CDR1 LNHNV and CDR2 YYDKDF (reference sequence). Vbeta (60) and Jbeta (13) primers were used in the PCR. Sequenced by immunoSEQ multiplex PCR; TCRdb stores in-frame clones only, minus some. The table lists about 150,000 clones, 70% to 80% of them singletons. This TCR was recovered from a man aged 25 to 40 in good health and CMV-seropositive. The chain has TRBV15 and TRBJ2-7; D is possibly TRBD2 (5 bases). Sequenced sample: PBMCs. The CDR3 sequence: CATSGLRARTYEQYF. The CDR3, as DNA: TGTGCCACCAGCGGACTGAGAGCGCGGACCTACGAGCAGTACTTC.